What follows are 32 T cell receptor beta chains derived from one specimen sequenced in a study of T cell therapy product for transplant patients. Antigens for these TCRs are unknown. Profiled with immunoSEQ multiplex PCR; TCRdb holds only in-frame clones, not every one. This repertoire shows 820 or so clones, 44% found once; its top ten account for over 20%. Sample label signifies: CMVpp65/IE-1-reactive T cells enriched by IFNgamma capture and expanded in vitro. PBMCs were stimulated for less than 7 hours with overlapping CMV pp65 and IE-1 peptide pools at 0.5 ug/ml each. Cells producing IFNgamma after CMV stimulation were positively selected by IFNgamma secretion assay. The enriched IFNgamma+ cells were cultured 20 to 25 days on irradiated autologous feeders with either IL-7/IL-15 or IL-2. The sample was a sorted cell population cultured from PBMCs. Receptors originate from an adult in good health.

This sequence joins TRBV11-1 and TRBJ1-4; the D is unclear. Germline lookup yields CDR1 SGHAT and CDR2 FQDESV (reference sequence). V dropped 5 bases and J dropped 4 bases, with 8 bases sitting between them. The length of the CDR3 is 13 residues. The DNA of the CDR3 is TGTGCCAGCAGCGGGCAGTATAATGAAAAACTGTTTTTT. The encoded protein is CASSGQYNEKLFF.

This clone is categorized as medium-sized. The sample carries other DNA sequences with the same CDR3. The chain is built from TRBV30 and TRBJ1-1; D is undetermined. V lost 0 bases and J 0 bases, leaving 5 bases between the germline ends. The length of the CDR3 is 13 residues. Germline values: CDR1 GTSNPN, CDR2 SVGIG (reference sequence). The CDR3 protein is CAWSVALNTEAFF. The CDR3, as DNA: TGTGCCTGGAGTGTAGCATTGAACACTGAAGCTTTCTTT.

The CDR3 DNA reads as TGTGCCACCAGGACTAGCGGGGGCACAGATACGCAGTATTTT. It translates to CATRTSGGTDTQYF. The J gene is TRBJ2-3, the V gene TRBV10-3; 12 bases are shared with TRBD2. This CDR3 is built from 14 residues. V dropped 10 bases and J dropped 1; count of bases not matched to a gene: 3. The germline V gene encodes CDR1 ENHRY and CDR2 SYGVKD.

V usage is TRBV5-4 and J usage is TRBJ2-1; TRBD2 might be the D (6 bases). CDR1 is SGHNT, CDR2 YYREEE, per germline (reference sequence). The CDR3 sequence is 14 residues long. V was shortened by 4 bases and J by 0 bases, with 8 bases between the two germline ends. DNA of the CDR3: TGTGCCAGCAGCGGGGGGTTCTCCTACAATGAGCAGTTCTTC. As protein: CASSGGFSYNEQFF.

A word on this clone: The identical CDR3 is also encoded by other nucleotide sequences in the sample. The chain combines TRBV6-5 with TRBJ1-2; D gene uncertain. V was trimmed by 4 bases and J by 3 bases, leaving 6 bases between them. The CDR3 runs to 12 residues. Germline V gene sequence: CDR1 MNHEY, CDR2 SVGAGI. The CDR3 loop is CASSSAYYGYTF. DNA of the CDR3: TGTGCCAGCAGTTCAGCCTACTATGGCTACACCTTC.

The chain couples TRBV7-9 to TRBJ2-5; D may be TRBD1 or TRBD2 (5 bases each). Germline CDR1 SEHNR, CDR2 FQNEAQ (reference sequence). Trimming took off 6 bases at V and 5 bases at J, with 13 bases between the two ends. The CDR3 spans 13 residues. The CDR3 sequence is CASRKGTLETQYF. The CDR3 nucleotides read TGTGCCAGCAGGAAGGGGACGTTGGAGACCCAGTACTTC.

The chain uses TRBV10-1 and TRBJ2-5; 7 nucleotides line up with TRBD1. This CDR3 region has 14 residues. V lost 3 bases to trimming and J lost 1 base; unmatched junction nucleotides: 2. Germline CDR1 and CDR2: WNHNN and SYGVQD (reference sequence). Here the CDR3 reads CASSEGQVQETQYF. The DNA for the CDR3 is TGCGCCAGCAGTGAAGGACAGGTCCAAGAGACCCAGTACTTC.

The gene calls are TRBV6-1 and TRBJ1-2, with no clear D. This CDR3 region has 13 residues. Germline CDR1 reads MNHNS; CDR2 reads SASEGT. V was trimmed by 4 bases and J by 4 bases, leaving 10 bases between them. CDR3 sequence: CASSGSVLYGYTF. DNA for the CDR3: TGTGCCAGCAGTGGGTCCGTTCTCTATGGCTACACCTTC.

This clone is labeled large. The V call is TRBV30, the J call TRBJ2-5; D uncertain. The V end lost 1 base, the J end lost 1 base, and 1 base lay between the germline ends. CDR1 is GTSNPN and CDR2 is SVGIG in the germline V gene (reference sequence). CDR3 length: 11 amino acids. CDR3 DNA sequence: TGTGCCTGGAGTGCCCAAGAGACCCAGTACTTC. It specifies CAWSAQETQYF.

A few counts support this clone. The J gene is TRBJ1-2, the V gene TRBV7-2; D is ambiguous. V was shortened by 5 bases and J by 1 base, with 11 bases between the two germline ends. Per the germline V gene, CDR1 is SGHTA and CDR2 is FQGNSA. The CDR3 extends over 14 amino acids. CDR3 DNA: TGTGCCAGCAGCCTGGACGGATTTAACTATGGCTACACCTTC. It encodes CASSLDGFNYGYTF.

CDR3 DNA: TGTGCCAGCAGCTCCCTTACGGAAGCTAAAGAGACCCAGTACTTC. Translated, it gives CASSSLTEAKETQYF. This rearrangement joins TRBV7-2 to TRBJ2-5; D not certain. This CDR3 is built from 15 residues. With 4 bases removed from V and 3 bases from J, the gap between germline ends came to 15 bases. In germline, CDR1 is SGHTA, CDR2 FQGNSA.

Within the sample, this clone is medium-sized. The V gene is TRBV30, the J gene TRBJ2-2; weak D call: TRBD1 (6 bases). Germline V gives CDR1 GTSNPN, CDR2 SVGIG (reference sequence). Trimming removed 3 bases from V and 0 bases from J, with 8 bases in between. CDR3 length: 14 amino acids. In nucleotides, the CDR3 is TGTGCCTGGAGGGGGACATCGAACACCGGGGAGCTGTTTTTT. This gives the protein CAWRGTSNTGELFF.

In DNA, the CDR3 is TGTGCCAGCAGTCTCGGCGAGGAGCAGTTCTTC. This codes for CASSLGEEQFF. This rearrangement joins TRBV11-3 to TRBJ2-1; D is unclear. V was trimmed by 6 bases and J by 10 bases, leaving 10 bases between them. The germline CDR1 and CDR2 sequences are SGHNT and YENEEA. CDR3 length: 11 residues.

This clone is medium-sized by share. The chain recombines TRBV7-2 with TRBJ2-1, with D unclear. Trimming took 2 bases from V and 5 from J, leaving 7 bases between them. CDR1 is SGHTA, CDR2 FQGNSA, per germline. The length of the CDR3 is 13 residues. The CDR3 region is CASSLTTNNEQFF. In DNA form, the CDR3 reads TGTGCCAGCAGCTTAACCACTAACAATGAGCAGTTCTTC.

The rearrangement joins TRBV25-1 to TRBJ1-4, with TRBD1 matching over 8 bases. The V segment lost 3 bases and the J segment 4 bases; nucleotides outside the gene matches: 10. Germline V lookup: CDR1 MGHDK, CDR2 SYGVNS. The CDR3 has 17 amino acids. In DNA form, the CDR3 reads TGTGCCAGCAGTGAGCGACGGACAGGGCTAGGTAATGAAAAACTGTTTTTT. It specifies CASSERRTGLGNEKLFF.

Sample share makes this clone medium-sized. Other DNA sequences in the sample encode the same CDR3. The chain employs TRBV7-9 and TRBJ2-7; no clear D gene. Trimming took off 3 bases at V and 2 bases at J, with 11 bases between the two ends. The CDR3 is 14 residues long. Germline V gives CDR1 SEHNR, CDR2 FQNEAQ (reference sequence). In nucleotides, the CDR3 is TGTGCCAGCAGCTTGGGCGGATCCGCCTACGAGCAGTACTTC. It codes for CASSLGGSAYEQYF. Based on the CDR3 plus reference TRBV7-9 and TRBJ2-7, the full variable domain is DTGVSQNPRHKITKRGQNVTFRCDPISEHNRLYWYRQTLGQGPEFLTYFQNEAQLEKSRLLSDRFSAERPKGSFSTLEIQRTEQGDSAMYLCASSLGGSAYEQYFGPGTRLTVT.

This chain connects TRBV11-2 to TRBJ2-1, with TRBD1 identical over 8 bases. The trim removed 4 bases at V and 15 bases at J, leaving 14 bases unmatched. This CDR3 is 14 amino acids long. Per germline, CDR1 SGHAT and CDR2 FQNNGV. The CDR3 region has the DNA TGTGCCAGCAGCTCAACTATCTTGACAGGGGATATGTTCTTC. This codes for CASSSTILTGDMFF. The complete variable domain, with remaining parts taken from reference TRBV11-2 and TRBJ2-1, reads EAGVAQSPRYKIIEKRQSVAFWCNPISGHATLYWYQQILGQGPKLLIQFQNNGVVDDSQLPKDRFSAERLKGVDSTLKIQPAKLEDSAVYLCASSSTILTGDMFFGPGTRLTVL.

This chain uses TRBV29-1 with TRBJ2-3, with 9 bases matching TRBD1. V lost 7 bases and J lost 1; bases outside the gene matches: 6. In germline, CDR1 is SQVTM, CDR2 ANQGSEA. The CDR3 loop spans 14 amino acids. The CDR3 reads CSGDTGGRTDTQYF. The CDR3 nucleotides are TGCAGCGGTGATACAGGGGGCCGCACAGATACGCAGTATTTT.

This clone was seen only a few times. The J gene is TRBJ1-1, the V gene TRBV29-1; a weak D match, TRBD1 (5 bases). This CDR3 comprises 13 residues. Germline V gene lookup returns CDR1 SQVTM and CDR2 ANQGSEA. Trimming removed 0 bases at V and 10 bases at J, with 15 bases between. The CDR3 bases are TGCAGCGTTGAAGATGACTGGGGGATAGGAGCTTTCTTT. It translates to CSVEDDWGIGAFF.

V and J are TRBV23-1 and TRBJ2-7; 9 bases fit TRBD1. TRBV23-1 is designated an ORF whose function remains uncertain. The CDR3 consists of 14 residues. After removal of 7 bases from V and 1 base from J, the junction contained 5 bases not matched to a gene. In nucleotides, the CDR3 is TGCGCCAGCAAGGGACAGGGAGGGTCCTACGAGCAGTACTTC. This gives the protein CASKGQGGSYEQYF.

The chain couples TRBV19 to TRBJ1-4; 9 nucleotides agree with TRBD1. Germline assignment: CDR1 LNHDA and CDR2 SQIVND (reference sequence). Unmatched junction bases numbered 6, after V lost 7 bases and J lost 3 bases. This CDR3 has 15 amino acids. The CDR3 loop reads CASTDRTGANEKLFF. As DNA, the CDR3 is TGTGCCAGTACCGACAGGACAGGGGCTAATGAAAAACTGTTTTTT.

By share of the sample, this clone is medium-sized (0.01 to 0.1%). The CDR3 DNA sequence: TGTGCCAGCAGTTCAGGACGGGGGATCTATGGGCAGTACTTC. Translated: CASSSGRGIYGQYF. The rearrangement links TRBV6-5 to TRBJ2-7; D perhaps matches TRBD2 (6 bases). This CDR3 comprises 14 residues. V was trimmed by 4 bases and J by 9 bases, leaving 19 bases between them. CDR1 and CDR2 (germline): MNHEY, SVGAGI.

This clone is medium-sized. This chain joins TRBV5-1 and TRBJ2-5, with unresolved D. The CDR3 loop spans 16 amino acids. Germline CDR1 and CDR2: SGHRS and YFSETQ. Trimming took 0 bases from V and 5 from J, leaving 17 bases between them. DNA of the CDR3: TGCGCCAGCAGCTTGGAGCCCAGCCTTCTACGGGAGACCCAGTACTTC. Translated: CASSLEPSLLRETQYF.

V usage is TRBV9 and J usage is TRBJ2-3; no firm D call. The CDR3 covers 14 residues. Germline assignment: CDR1 SGDLS and CDR2 YYNGEE. Trimming removed 0 bases from V and 3 bases from J, with 8 bases in between. CDR3 DNA: TGTGCCAGCAGCGTAGAGGCTATGACAGATACGCAGTATTTT. It is translated as CASSVEAMTDTQYF.

The CDR3: CATDTGLAAQAFF. Here the CDR3 DNA reads TGTGCCACGGACACAGGATTGGCAGCTCAAGCTTTCTTT. V usage is TRBV19 and J usage is TRBJ1-1, with a possible D match to TRBD1 (5 bases). Germline V gives CDR1 LNHDA, CDR2 SQIVND (reference sequence). Trimming pared 10 bases from V and 9 bases from J, leaving 21 bases between. The CDR3 spans 13 residues.

This clone is medium-sized (0.01 to 0.1%) within its sample. The rearrangement uses TRBV6-5 and TRBJ1-2, with D perhaps TRBD1 (6 bases). The CDR3 extends over 14 amino acids. Germline lookup yields CDR1 MNHEY and CDR2 SVGAGI. Deletions cut 4 bases from V and 4 bases from J, with 13 bases between. CDR3 residues: CASSSGRGSYGYTF. CDR3 DNA sequence: TGTGCCAGCAGTTCTGGCAGGGGAAGCTATGGCTACACCTTC.

The chain combines TRBV9 with TRBJ1-3; D may be TRBD1 (5 bases). The CDR3 runs to 15 residues. Trimming removed 4 bases at V and 0 bases at J, with 11 bases between. Germline CDR1 and CDR2: SGDLS and YYNGEE. The CDR3 loop is CASSQMGGSGNTIYF. In DNA, the CDR3 is TGTGCCAGCAGCCAGATGGGGGGCTCTGGAAACACCATATATTTT.

The chain has TRBV11-3 and TRBJ2-2; no firm D call. The CDR3 spans 13 residues. V lost 0 bases and J lost 7, with 6 bases in between. CDR1 SGHNT and CDR2 YENEEA come from the germline V gene. The CDR3 bases are TGTGCCAGCAGCTTAGATAATTTCGGGGAGCTGTTTTTT. This gives the protein CASSLDNFGELFF.

The chain joins TRBV2 to TRBJ1-1; possible D gene TRBD1, 5 bases. Germline V gene sequence: CDR1 SNHLY, CDR2 FYNNEI. V shed 6 bases and J shed 3 bases, with 17 bases lying between them. CDR3 length: 15 amino acids. The CDR3 here is CASSERTGGDTEAFF. CDR3 bases: TGTGCCAGCAGCGAGAGGACGGGAGGGGACACTGAAGCTTTCTTT.

Here the CDR3 reads CASSSGTSWNQPQHF. The CDR3 DNA sequence: TGTGCCAGCAGTTCGGGGACTAGCTGGAATCAGCCCCAGCATTTT. J is TRBJ1-5 and V is TRBV27; a weak D match, TRBD1 (5 bases). The V end lost 4 bases, the J end lost 4 bases, and 14 bases lay between the germline ends. Looked up from germline, CDR1 is MNHEY and CDR2 is SMNVEV (reference sequence). The CDR3 loop spans 15 amino acids.

As to this clone: Other DNA variants within this sample encode the same CDR3. The rearrangement uses TRBV7-8 and TRBJ2-5; no clear D gene. Germline V lookup: CDR1 SGHVS, CDR2 FQNEAQ. This CDR3 has 11 residues. V lost 5 bases, J lost 5 bases, and 6 bases lay in between. CDR3 amino acids: CASSQRETQYF. DNA of the CDR3: TGTGCCAGCAGCCAACGGGAGACCCAGTACTTC. The full variable domain, with the rest looked up from reference TRBV7-8 and TRBJ2-5, is GAGVSQSPRYKVAKRGQDVALRCDPISGHVSLFWYQQALGQGPEFLTYFQNEAQLDKSGLPSDRFFAERPEGSVSTLKIQRTQQEDSAVYLCASSQRETQYFGPGTRLLVL.

The chain couples TRBV7-2 to TRBJ2-3; no clear D. The germline V and J ends were trimmed by 5 bases and 4 bases, with 7 bases remaining between them. The CDR3 spans 12 residues. Germline V lookup: CDR1 SGHTA, CDR2 FQGNSA. CDR3 residues: CASSPTPDTQYF. The CDR3 coding sequence is TGTGCCAGCAGCCCGACCCCAGATACGCAGTATTTT.